A selection of T cell receptor beta chains follows, all from one sample in a study of cytomegalovirus exposure and HLA in healthy donors. Some clones are missing from TCRdb's copy, which holds only in-frame ones; the method was immunoSEQ multiplex PCR. The table lists 120,000 to 150,000 clones, 65% to 80% of them singletons. Sequencing was carried out using PBMCs. The receptor source for this set is a woman aged 40 to 50 in good health and CMV-seronegative. The conserved cysteine and the conserved F or W are not part of the CDR3 here. D genes are given only for firm matches.

d_gene: TRBD2
j_gene: TRBJ2-7
v_gene: TRBV28
CDR3aa: ASSLQGGGEEQY

d_gene: NA
j_gene: TRBJ2-1
v_gene: TRBV10-3
CDR3aa: AISERGAGNEQF

d_gene: NA
j_gene: TRBJ1-4
v_gene: TRBV23-1
CDR3aa: ASSQSGQPNEKLF

d_gene: NA
j_gene: TRBJ1-1
v_gene: TRBV4-1
CDR3aa: ASSFTQGTEAF

d_gene: NA
j_gene: TRBJ1-5
v_gene: TRBV5-4
CDR3aa: ASSLAGQPQH

d_gene: TRBD1
j_gene: TRBJ2-2
v_gene: TRBV18
CDR3aa: ASSLSGTGDYTGELF

d_gene: TRBD1
j_gene: TRBJ1-2
v_gene: TRBV28
CDR3aa: ASSFPDRAVNYGYT

d_gene: NA
j_gene: TRBJ2-5
v_gene: TRBV6-1
CDR3aa: ASSEDPPTAGTQY

d_gene: NA
j_gene: TRBJ1-5
v_gene: TRBV19
CDR3aa: ASSRDIEEPQH

d_gene: TRBD2
j_gene: NA
v_gene: TRBV4-1
CDR3aa: ASSLGVAGASSYEQY

d_gene: NA
j_gene: TRBJ2-2
v_gene: TRBV7-7
CDR3aa: ASSLGGGANTGELF

d_gene: NA
j_gene: TRBJ1-2
v_gene: TRBV29-1
CDR3aa: SVDQGNDYGYT

d_gene: TRBD2
j_gene: TRBJ2-5
v_gene: TRBV6-6
CDR3aa: ASSLTSGGTGTQY

d_gene: NA
j_gene: TRBJ2-6
v_gene: TRBV29-1
CDR3aa: SVEESGFELGANVLT

d_gene: NA
j_gene: TRBJ1-2
v_gene: TRBV10-3
CDR3aa: AIRQDYGYT

d_gene: TRBD2
j_gene: TRBJ2-3
v_gene: TRBV18
CDR3aa: ASSPRTSGGSTDTQY

d_gene: NA
j_gene: TRBJ1-6
v_gene: TRBV28
CDR3aa: ASSLPVTYSPLH

d_gene: NA
j_gene: TRBJ2-6
v_gene: TRBV6-1
CDR3aa: ASSEVISGANVLT

d_gene: TRBD1
j_gene: TRBJ1-2
v_gene: TRBV4-1
CDR3aa: ASSHGTDSKGGYT

d_gene: NA
j_gene: TRBJ1-1
v_gene: TRBV19
CDR3aa: ASSIEALPTGAF

d_gene: TRBD2
j_gene: TRBJ2-5
v_gene: TRBV29-1
CDR3aa: SVVLGTSGGLIQY

d_gene: NA
j_gene: TRBJ2-2
v_gene: TRBV5-4
CDR3aa: ASSFRQLPRTGELF

d_gene: NA
j_gene: TRBJ2-2
v_gene: TRBV6-1
CDR3aa: ASSERVDGGELF

d_gene: TRBD1
j_gene: TRBJ2-5
v_gene: TRBV15
CDR3aa: ATSRARGPGQGAETQY

d_gene: TRBD1
j_gene: TRBJ2-7
v_gene: TRBV6-5
CDR3aa: ATAPGGYRGREQY

d_gene: TRBD2
j_gene: TRBJ2-1
v_gene: TRBV5-1
CDR3aa: ASSLGSASGRDLYNEQF

d_gene: TRBD1
j_gene: TRBJ1-2
v_gene: TRBV19
CDR3aa: ASSAPGQLSKG

d_gene: NA
j_gene: TRBJ2-7
v_gene: TRBV5-1
CDR3aa: ASSFGTYASGEQY

d_gene: NA
j_gene: TRBJ1-1
v_gene: TRBV7-8
CDR3aa: ASSLMGATAGAF

d_gene: TRBD2
j_gene: TRBJ2-3
v_gene: TRBV15
CDR3aa: ATSSSGGVDTQY

d_gene: TRBD2
j_gene: TRBJ2-7
v_gene: TRBV11-2
CDR3aa: ASSLAPTGGTISYEQY

d_gene: NA
j_gene: TRBJ2-7
v_gene: TRBV6-5
CDR3aa: ASKWNRDSYEQY

d_gene: NA
j_gene: TRBJ2-1
v_gene: TRBV11-2
CDR3aa: ASSLVGDSPYNEQF

d_gene: NA
j_gene: TRBJ1-1
v_gene: TRBV11-2
CDR3aa: ASSQWNRAVNTEAF

d_gene: NA
j_gene: TRBJ2-2
v_gene: TRBV6-5
CDR3aa: ASSGSLSTGELF

d_gene: NA
j_gene: TRBJ2-6
v_gene: TRBV5-1
CDR3aa: ASSLAGALGQSGANVLT

d_gene: NA
j_gene: TRBJ2-7
v_gene: TRBV6-1
CDR3aa: ASRALEVGAYEQY

d_gene: TRBD2
j_gene: TRBJ2-1
v_gene: TRBV7-8
CDR3aa: ASSPSGLAGNEQF

d_gene: TRBD2
j_gene: TRBJ2-7
v_gene: TRBV5-3
CDR3aa: ARSPKPGLAGGPVEQY

d_gene: TRBD1
j_gene: TRBJ1-4
v_gene: TRBV5-1
CDR3aa: ASSLAGTGGGEKLF

d_gene: NA
j_gene: TRBJ1-6
v_gene: TRBV29-1
CDR3aa: SVKSQENSPLH

d_gene: TRBD2
j_gene: TRBJ2-7
v_gene: TRBV28
CDR3aa: ASSLWASGSYEQY

d_gene: NA
j_gene: TRBJ2-3
v_gene: TRBV7-9
CDR3aa: ASSLRHHNTDTQY

d_gene: NA
j_gene: TRBJ1-2
v_gene: TRBV7-2
CDR3aa: ASSPRFGRGYT

d_gene: NA
j_gene: TRBJ1-1
v_gene: TRBV29-1
CDR3aa: SASRGTEAF

d_gene: NA
j_gene: TRBJ1-1
v_gene: TRBV11-1
CDR3aa: ASSARVGLLQNTEAF

d_gene: NA
j_gene: TRBJ1-2
v_gene: TRBV15
CDR3aa: ATRSFEGWGANYGYT

d_gene: NA
j_gene: TRBJ2-6
v_gene: TRBV18
CDR3aa: ASSPQAGDGSGANVLT

d_gene: NA
j_gene: TRBJ2-5
v_gene: TRBV5-1
CDR3aa: ASSLSGTPSETQY

d_gene: TRBD1
j_gene: TRBJ1-1
v_gene: TRBV29-1
CDR3aa: SADPGQGGFLEAF

d_gene: TRBD1
j_gene: TRBJ1-4
v_gene: TRBV7-8
CDR3aa: ASSLYIGGQGGVANEKLF

d_gene: NA
j_gene: TRBJ2-6
v_gene: TRBV28
CDR3aa: ASRSAGTGANVLT

d_gene: TRBD1
j_gene: TRBJ2-7
v_gene: TRBV14
CDR3aa: ASSRNTGQMTYEQY

d_gene: TRBD1
j_gene: TRBJ2-7
v_gene: TRBV5-6
CDR3aa: ASSSDRGPYEQY

d_gene: NA
j_gene: TRBJ2-3
v_gene: TRBV6-5
CDR3aa: ASSYWPEADTQY